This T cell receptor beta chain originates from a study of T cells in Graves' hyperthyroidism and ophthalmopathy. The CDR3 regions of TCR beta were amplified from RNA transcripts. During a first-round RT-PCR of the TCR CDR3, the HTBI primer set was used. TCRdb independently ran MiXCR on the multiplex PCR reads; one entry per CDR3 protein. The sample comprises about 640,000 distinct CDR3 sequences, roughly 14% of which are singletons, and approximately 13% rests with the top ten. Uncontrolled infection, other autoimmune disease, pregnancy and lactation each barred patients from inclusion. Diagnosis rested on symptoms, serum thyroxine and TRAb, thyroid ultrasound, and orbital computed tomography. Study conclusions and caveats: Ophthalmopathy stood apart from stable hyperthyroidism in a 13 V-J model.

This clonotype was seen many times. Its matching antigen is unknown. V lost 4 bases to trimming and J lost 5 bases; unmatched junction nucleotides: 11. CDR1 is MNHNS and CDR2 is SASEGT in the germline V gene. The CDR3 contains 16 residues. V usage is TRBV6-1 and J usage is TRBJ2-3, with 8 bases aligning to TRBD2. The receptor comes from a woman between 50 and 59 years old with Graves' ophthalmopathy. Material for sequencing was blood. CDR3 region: CASSGGRAGAGDTQYF. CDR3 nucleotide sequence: TGTGCCAGCAGTGGGGGGCGAGCGGGAGCGGGAGATACGCAGTATTTT.